The source of this T cell receptor (beta chain) is a study of persistence of HIV-infected CD4 T cells. A note on this clone: Its antigen is undetermined.

V lost 5 bases and J lost 2; bases outside the gene matches: 16. Germline-derived CDR1 and CDR2 are SGHRS and YFSETQ. This CDR3 comprises 19 residues. Lysates of CMV-infected fibroblasts at 9 to 10 ug/mL stimulated these cells. CD4+ T cells upregulating both CD40 ligand and CD69 were sorted as responding cells. The immunoSEQ assay was version 4, run in survey mode. Template was genomic DNA at 8 to 10 ng/uL, with up to about 1 ug used per sample. Produced via immunoSEQ multiplex PCR; TCRdb's table is partial and in-frame only. Seen here are more than 5,000 clones, around three fifths observed once, and the top ten hold almost 40%.

The source was CD4+ T cells sorted from PBMCs after 18-hour stimulation, collected from a patient who received antiretroviral therapy. This TCR was sampled from an adult man with HIV who was CMV-seropositive. The chain employs TRBV5-1 and TRBJ2-1, with 10 nucleotides matching TRBD2. The CDR3 DNA reads TGCGCCAGCAGTCCTAGCGGGGGACGCCTCAACTCCGCCTACAATGAGCAGTTCTTC. This sequence encodes CASSPSGGRLNSAYNEQFF.